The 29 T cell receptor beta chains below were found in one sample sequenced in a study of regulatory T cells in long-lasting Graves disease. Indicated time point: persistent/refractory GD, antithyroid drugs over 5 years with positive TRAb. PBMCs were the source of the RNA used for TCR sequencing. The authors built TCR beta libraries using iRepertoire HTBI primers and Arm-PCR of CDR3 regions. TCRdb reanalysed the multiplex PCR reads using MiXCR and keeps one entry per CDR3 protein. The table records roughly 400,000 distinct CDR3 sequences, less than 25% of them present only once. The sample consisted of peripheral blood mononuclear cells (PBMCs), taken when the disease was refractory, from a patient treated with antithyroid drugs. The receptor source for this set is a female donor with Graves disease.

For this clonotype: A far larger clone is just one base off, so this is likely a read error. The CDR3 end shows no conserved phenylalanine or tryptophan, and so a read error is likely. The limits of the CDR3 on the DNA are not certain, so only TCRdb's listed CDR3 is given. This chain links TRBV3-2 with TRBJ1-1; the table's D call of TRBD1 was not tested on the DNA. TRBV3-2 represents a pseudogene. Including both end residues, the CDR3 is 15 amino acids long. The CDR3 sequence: CASSHLGAGNTEAFS.

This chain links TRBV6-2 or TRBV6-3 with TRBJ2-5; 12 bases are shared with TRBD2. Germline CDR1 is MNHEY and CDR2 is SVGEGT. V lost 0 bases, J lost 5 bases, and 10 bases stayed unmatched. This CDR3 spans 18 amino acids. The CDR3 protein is CASSYSSSTSGRSETQYF. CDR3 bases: TGTGCCAGCAGTTACTCGAGTTCGACTAGCGGGAGAAGTGAGACCCAGTACTTC.

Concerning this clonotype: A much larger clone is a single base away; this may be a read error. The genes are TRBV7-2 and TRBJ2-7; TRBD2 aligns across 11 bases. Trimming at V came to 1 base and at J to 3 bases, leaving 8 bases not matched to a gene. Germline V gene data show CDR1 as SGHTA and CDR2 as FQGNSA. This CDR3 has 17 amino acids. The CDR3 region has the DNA TGTGCCAGCAGCTTAGGTCTAGCGGGAGGAGCTTACTACGAGCAGTACTTC. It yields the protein CASSLGLAGGAYYEQYF.

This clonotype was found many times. CDR3 sequence reads: CASSPPRGSYGYTF. The CDR3 DNA reads as TGTGCCAGCAGCCCCCCCAGGGGGAGCTATGGCTACACCTTC. The V and J genes are TRBV28 and TRBJ1-2, with TRBD1 matching over 7 bases. V shed 6 bases and J 4 bases; nucleotides not matched to a gene: 8. Germline V CDR1 and CDR2: MDHEN, SYDVKM. CDR3 length: 14 amino acids.

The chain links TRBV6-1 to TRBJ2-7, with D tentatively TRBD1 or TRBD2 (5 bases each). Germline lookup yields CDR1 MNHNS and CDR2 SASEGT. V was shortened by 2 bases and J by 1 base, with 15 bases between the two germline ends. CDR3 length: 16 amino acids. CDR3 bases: TGTGCCAGCAGTGAATTTAAGGGACCGTCTTCCTACGAGCAGTACTTC. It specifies CASSEFKGPSSYEQYF.

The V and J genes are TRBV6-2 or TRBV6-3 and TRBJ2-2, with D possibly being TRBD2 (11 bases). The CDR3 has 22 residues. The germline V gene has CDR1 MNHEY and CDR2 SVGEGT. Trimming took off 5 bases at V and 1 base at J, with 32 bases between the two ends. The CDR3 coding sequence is TGTGCCAGCAGTCGCCGTCGACAGGGGGCCCTGACTAGCGGGGTGAACACCGGGGAGCTGTTTTTT. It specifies CASSRRRQGALTSGVNTGELFF.

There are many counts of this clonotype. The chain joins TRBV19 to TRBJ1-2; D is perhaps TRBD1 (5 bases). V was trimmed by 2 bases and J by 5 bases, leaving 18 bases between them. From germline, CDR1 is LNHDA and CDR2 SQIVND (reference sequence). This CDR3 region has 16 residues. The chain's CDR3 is CASSIPSAAGTYGYTF. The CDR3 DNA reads TGTGCCAGTAGTATACCTTCGGCCGCAGGGACTTATGGCTACACCTTC.

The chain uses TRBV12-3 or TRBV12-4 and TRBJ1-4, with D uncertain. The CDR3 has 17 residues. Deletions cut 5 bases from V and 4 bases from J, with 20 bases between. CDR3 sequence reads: CASSPPLGGVNNEKLFF. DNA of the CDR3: TGTGCCAGCAGTCCCCCCCTGGGCGGGGTAAATAATGAAAAACTGTTTTTT.

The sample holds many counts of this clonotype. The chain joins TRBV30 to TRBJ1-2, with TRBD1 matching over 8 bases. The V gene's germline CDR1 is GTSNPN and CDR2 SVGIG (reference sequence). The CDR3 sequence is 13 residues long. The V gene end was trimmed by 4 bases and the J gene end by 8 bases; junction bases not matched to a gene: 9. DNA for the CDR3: TGTGCCTGGACAGGGGGCGCTTACTTAGGCTACACCTTC. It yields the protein CAWTGGAYLGYTF. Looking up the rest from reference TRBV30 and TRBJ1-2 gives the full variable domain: SQTIHQWPATLVQPVGSPLSLECTVEGTSNPNLYWYRQAAGRGLQLLFYSVGIGQISSEVPQNLSASRPQDRQFILSSKKLLLSDSGFYLCAWTGGAYLGYTFGSGTRLTVV.

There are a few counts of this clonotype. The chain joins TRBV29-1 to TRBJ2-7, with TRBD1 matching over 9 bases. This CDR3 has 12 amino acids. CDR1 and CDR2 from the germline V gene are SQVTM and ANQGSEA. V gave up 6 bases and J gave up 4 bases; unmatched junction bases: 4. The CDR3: CSVGTGLYEQYF. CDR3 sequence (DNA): TGCAGCGTCGGGACAGGGTTGTACGAGCAGTACTTC.

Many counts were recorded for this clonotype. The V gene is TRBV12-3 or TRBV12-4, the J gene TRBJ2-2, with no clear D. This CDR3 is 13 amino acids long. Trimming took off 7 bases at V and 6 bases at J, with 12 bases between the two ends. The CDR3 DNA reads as TGTGCCAGCACCGTCCGCCGGGCCGGGGAGCTGTTTTTT. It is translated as CASTVRRAGELFF.

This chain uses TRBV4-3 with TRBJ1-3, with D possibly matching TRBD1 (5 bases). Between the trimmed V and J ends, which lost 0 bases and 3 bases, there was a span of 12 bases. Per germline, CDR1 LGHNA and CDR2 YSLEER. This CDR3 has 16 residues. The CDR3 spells CASSQEAGRGGNTIYF. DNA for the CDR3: TGCGCCAGCAGCCAAGAAGCAGGGAGAGGTGGAAACACCATATATTTT.

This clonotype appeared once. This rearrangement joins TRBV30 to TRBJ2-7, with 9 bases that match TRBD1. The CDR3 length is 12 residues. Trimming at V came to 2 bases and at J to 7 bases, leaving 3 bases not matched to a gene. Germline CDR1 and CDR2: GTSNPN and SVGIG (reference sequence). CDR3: CAWSLDRGEQYF. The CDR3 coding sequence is TGTGCCTGGAGTCTAGACAGGGGGGAGCAGTACTTC.

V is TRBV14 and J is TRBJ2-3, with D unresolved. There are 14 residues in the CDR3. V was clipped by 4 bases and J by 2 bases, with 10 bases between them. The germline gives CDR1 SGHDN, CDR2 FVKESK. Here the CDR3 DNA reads TGTGCCAGCAGCCCATTAGGTAACACAGATACGCAGTATTTT. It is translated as CASSPLGNTDTQYF.

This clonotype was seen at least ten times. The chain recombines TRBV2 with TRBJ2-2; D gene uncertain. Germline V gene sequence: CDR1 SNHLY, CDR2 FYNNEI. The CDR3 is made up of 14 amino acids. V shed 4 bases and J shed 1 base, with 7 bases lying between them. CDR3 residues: CASSGYMNTGELFF. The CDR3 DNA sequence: TGTGCCAGCAGTGGTTACATGAACACCGGGGAGCTGTTTTTT. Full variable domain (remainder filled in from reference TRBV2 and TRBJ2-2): EPEVTQTPSHQVTQMGQEVILRCVPISNHLYFYWYRQILGQKVEFLVSFYNNEISEKSEIFDDQFSVERPDGSNFTLKIRSTKLEDSAMYFCASSGYMNTGELFFGEGSRLTVL.

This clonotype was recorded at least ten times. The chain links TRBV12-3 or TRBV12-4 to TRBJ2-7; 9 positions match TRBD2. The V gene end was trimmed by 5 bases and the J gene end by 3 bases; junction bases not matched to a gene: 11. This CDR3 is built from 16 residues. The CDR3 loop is CASSTGLAATRYEQYF. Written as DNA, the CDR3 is TGTGCCAGCAGTACGGGACTAGCAGCGACCCGCTACGAGCAGTACTTC.

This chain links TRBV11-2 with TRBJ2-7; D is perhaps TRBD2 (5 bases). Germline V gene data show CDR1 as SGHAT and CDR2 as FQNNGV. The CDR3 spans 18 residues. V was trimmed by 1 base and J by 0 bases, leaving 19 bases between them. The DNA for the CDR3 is TGTGCCAGCAGCTTAGTAATAATTCGCGGGCAGAGCTCCTACGAGCAGTACTTC. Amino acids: CASSLVIIRGQSSYEQYF.

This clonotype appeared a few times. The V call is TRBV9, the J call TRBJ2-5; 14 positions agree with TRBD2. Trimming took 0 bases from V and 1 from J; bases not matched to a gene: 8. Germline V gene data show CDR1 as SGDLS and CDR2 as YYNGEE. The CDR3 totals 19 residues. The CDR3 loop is CASSVGGTSGSLTQETQYF. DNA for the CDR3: TGTGCCAGCAGCGTAGGGGGGACTAGCGGGAGTCTGACCCAAGAGACCCAGTACTTC.

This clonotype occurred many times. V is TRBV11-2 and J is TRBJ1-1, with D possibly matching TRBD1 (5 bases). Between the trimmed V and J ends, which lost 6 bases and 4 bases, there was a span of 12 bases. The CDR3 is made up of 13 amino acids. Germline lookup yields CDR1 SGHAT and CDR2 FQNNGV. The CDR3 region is CASRLAGGTEAFF. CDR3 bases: TGTGCCAGCAGACTAGCGGGGGGCACTGAAGCTTTCTTT.

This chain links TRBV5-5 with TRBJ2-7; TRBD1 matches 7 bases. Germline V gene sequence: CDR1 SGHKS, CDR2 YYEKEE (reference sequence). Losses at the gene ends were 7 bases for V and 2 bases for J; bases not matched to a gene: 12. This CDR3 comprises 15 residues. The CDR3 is CASGYTGTATYEQYF. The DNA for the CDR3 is TGTGCCAGCGGATACACCGGGACAGCGACCTACGAGCAGTACTTC.

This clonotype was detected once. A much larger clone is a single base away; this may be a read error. DNA for the CDR3: TGCGCCAGCAGTGACCCTGGGGACACCCAAGAGACCCAGTACTTC. It is translated as CASSDPGDTQETQYF. The chain carries TRBV10-1 and TRBJ2-5, with a weak D call TRBD1 (6 bases). Trimming stripped 3 bases from V and 1 base from J, with 12 bases between. CDR3 length: 15 amino acids. CDR1 is WNHNN and CDR2 is SYGVQD in the germline V gene (reference sequence).

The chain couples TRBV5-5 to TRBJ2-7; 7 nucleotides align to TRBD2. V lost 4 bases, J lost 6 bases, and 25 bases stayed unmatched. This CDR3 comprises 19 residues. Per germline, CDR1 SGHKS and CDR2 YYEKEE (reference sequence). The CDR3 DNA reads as TGTGCCAGCAGCCAGAGATCTGGGACTCCCGCTTGGGACTACTCCGAGCAGTACTTC. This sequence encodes CASSQRSGTPAWDYSEQYF.

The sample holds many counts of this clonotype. The DNA of the CDR3 is TGTGCCAGCAGCTTCGGGCCCGGTGGCTACACCTTC. Translating gives CASSFGPGGYTF. The rearrangement joins TRBV7-9 to TRBJ1-2; D gene ambiguous. The CDR3 length is 12 residues. Germline values: CDR1 SEHNR, CDR2 FQNEAQ (reference sequence). Trimming stripped 3 bases from V and 7 bases from J, with 9 bases between.

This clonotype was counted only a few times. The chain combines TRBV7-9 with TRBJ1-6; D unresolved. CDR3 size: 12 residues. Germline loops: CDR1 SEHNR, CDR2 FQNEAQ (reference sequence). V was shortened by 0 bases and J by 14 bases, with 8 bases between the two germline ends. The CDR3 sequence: CASSLAGRALHF. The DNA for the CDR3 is TGTGCCAGCAGCTTAGCCGGGAGAGCCCTCCACTTT.

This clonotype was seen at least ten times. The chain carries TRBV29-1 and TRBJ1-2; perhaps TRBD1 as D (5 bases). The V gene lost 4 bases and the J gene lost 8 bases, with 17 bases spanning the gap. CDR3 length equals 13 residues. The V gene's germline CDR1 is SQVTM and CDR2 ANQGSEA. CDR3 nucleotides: TGCAGCGTTGTGGGGCCAGAGTTTTTGGGCTACACCTTC. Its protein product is CSVVGPEFLGYTF.

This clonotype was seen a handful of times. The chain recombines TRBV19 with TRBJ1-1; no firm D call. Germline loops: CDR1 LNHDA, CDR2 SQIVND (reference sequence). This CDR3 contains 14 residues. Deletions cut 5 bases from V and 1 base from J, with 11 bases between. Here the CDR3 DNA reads TGTGCCAGTAGTCCGGTAATAGCGAACACTGAAGCTTTCTTT. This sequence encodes CASSPVIANTEAFF.

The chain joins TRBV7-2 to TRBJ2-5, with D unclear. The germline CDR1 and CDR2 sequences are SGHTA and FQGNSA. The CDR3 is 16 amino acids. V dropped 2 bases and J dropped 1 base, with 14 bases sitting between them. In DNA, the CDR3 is TGTGCCAGCAGCTTAAGGGTCAGCGCCCTCCAAGAGACCCAGTACTTC. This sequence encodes CASSLRVSALQETQYF.

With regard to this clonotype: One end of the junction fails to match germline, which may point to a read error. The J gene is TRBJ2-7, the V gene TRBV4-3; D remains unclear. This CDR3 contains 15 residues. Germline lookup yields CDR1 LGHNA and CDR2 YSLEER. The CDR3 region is CASGQDAGTTYEQYF. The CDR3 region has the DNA TGCGCCAGCGGCCAAGATGCAGGCACAACCTACGAGCAGTACTTC.

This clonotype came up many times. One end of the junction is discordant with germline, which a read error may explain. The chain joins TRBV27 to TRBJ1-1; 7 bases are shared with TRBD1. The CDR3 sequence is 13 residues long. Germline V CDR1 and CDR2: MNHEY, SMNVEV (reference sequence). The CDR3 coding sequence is TGTGCGAGCAGGGGGGGCACGAACACTGAAGCTTTCTTT. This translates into CASRGGTNTEAFF.